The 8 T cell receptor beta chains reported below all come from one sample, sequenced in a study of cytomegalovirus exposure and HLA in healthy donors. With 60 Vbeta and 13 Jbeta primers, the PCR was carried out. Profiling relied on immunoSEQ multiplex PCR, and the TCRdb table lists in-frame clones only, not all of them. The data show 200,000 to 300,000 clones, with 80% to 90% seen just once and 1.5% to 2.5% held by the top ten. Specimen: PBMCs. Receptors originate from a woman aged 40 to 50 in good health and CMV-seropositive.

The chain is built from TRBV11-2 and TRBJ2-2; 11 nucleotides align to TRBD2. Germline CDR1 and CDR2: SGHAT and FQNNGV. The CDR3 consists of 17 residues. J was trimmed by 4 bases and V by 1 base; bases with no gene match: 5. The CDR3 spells CASSLGIAGGPTGELFF. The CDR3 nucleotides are TGTGCCAGCAGCTTAGGAATAGCGGGAGGGCCCACCGGGGAGCTGTTTTTT. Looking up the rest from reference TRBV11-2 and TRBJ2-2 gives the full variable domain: EAGVAQSPRYKIIEKRQSVAFWCNPISGHATLYWYQQILGQGPKLLIQFQNNGVVDDSQLPKDRFSAERLKGVDSTLKIQPAKLEDSAVYLCASSLGIAGGPTGELFFGEGSRLTVL.

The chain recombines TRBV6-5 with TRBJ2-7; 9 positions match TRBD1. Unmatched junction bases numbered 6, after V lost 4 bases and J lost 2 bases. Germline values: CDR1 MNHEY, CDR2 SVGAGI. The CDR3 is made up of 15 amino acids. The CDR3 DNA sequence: TGTGCCAGCAGTTTCTTGGACAGGGGCCCCTACGAGCAGTACTTC. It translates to CASSFLDRGPYEQYF.

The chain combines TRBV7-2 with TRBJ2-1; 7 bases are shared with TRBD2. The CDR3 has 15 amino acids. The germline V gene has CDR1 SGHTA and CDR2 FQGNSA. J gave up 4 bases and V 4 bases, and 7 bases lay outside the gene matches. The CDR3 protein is CASSSYGGLYNEQFF. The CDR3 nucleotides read TGTGCCAGCAGCTCATACGGGGGGTTGTACAATGAGCAGTTCTTC.

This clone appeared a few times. The CDR3 sequence: CASSKDRATEAFF. The CDR3 nucleotides are TGCGCCAGCAGCAAAGACAGGGCCACTGAAGCTTTCTTT. J is TRBJ1-1 and V is TRBV5-1; TRBD1 aligns across 7 bases. CDR1 and CDR2 from the germline V gene are SGHRS and YFSETQ. CDR3 length: 13 residues. V lost 4 bases to trimming and J lost 4 bases; unmatched junction nucleotides: 4.

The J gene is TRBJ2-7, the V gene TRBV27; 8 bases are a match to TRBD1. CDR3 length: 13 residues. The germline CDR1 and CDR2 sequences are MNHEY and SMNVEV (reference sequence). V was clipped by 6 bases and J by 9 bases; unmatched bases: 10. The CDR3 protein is CASSRDRSLGQYF. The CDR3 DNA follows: TGTGCCAGCAGCCGGGACAGGTCTCTGGGGCAGTACTTC.

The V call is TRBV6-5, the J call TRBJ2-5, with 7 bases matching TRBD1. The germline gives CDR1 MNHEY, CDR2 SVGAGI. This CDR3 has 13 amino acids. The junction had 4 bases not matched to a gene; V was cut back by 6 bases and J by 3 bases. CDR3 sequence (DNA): TGTGCCAGCAGGGACAGGAGCGAAGAGACCCAGTACTTC. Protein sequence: CASRDRSEETQYF.

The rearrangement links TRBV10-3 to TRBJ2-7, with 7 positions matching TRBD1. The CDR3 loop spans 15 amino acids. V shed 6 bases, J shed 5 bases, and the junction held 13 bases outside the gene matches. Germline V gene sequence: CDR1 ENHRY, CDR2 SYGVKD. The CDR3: CAISPGQASIDEQYF. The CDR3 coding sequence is TGTGCCATCAGCCCCGGACAGGCGTCAATCGACGAGCAGTACTTC.

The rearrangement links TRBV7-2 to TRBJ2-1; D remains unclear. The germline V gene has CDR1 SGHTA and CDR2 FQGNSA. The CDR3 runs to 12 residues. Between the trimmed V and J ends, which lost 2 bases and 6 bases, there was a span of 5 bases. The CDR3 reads CASSLSLNEQFF. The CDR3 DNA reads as TGTGCCAGCAGCTTATCCCTCAATGAGCAGTTCTTC. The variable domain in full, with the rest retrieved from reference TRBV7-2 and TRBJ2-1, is GAGVSQSPSNKVTEKGKDVELRCDPISGHTALYWYRQSLGQGLEFLIYFQGNSAPDKSGLPSDRFSAERTGGSVSTLTIQRTQQEDSAVYLCASSLSLNEQFFGPGTRLTVL.